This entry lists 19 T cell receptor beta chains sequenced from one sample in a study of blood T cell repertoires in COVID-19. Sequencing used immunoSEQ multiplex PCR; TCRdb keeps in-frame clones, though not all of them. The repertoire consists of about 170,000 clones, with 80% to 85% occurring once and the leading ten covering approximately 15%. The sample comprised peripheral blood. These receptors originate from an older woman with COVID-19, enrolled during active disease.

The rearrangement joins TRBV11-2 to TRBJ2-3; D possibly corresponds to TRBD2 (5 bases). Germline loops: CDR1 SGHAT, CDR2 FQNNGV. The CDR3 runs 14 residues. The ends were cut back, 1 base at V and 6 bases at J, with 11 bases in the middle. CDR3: CASSLADWVDTQYF. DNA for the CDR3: TGTGCCAGCAGCTTAGCGGACTGGGTGGATACGCAGTATTTT. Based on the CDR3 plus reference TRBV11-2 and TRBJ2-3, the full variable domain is EAGVAQSPRYKIIEKRQSVAFWCNPISGHATLYWYQQILGQGPKLLIQFQNNGVVDDSQLPKDRFSAERLKGVDSTLKIQPAKLEDSAVYLCASSLADWVDTQYFGPGTRLTVL.

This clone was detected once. The CDR3 region is CASSSIERATQETQYF. Here the CDR3 DNA reads TGTGCCAGCAGCTCGATAGAGCGGGCGACCCAAGAGACCCAGTACTTC. The chain has TRBV7-8 and TRBJ2-5; possibly TRBD2 for D (6 bases). Per the germline V gene, CDR1 is SGHVS and CDR2 is FQNEAQ. The CDR3 runs to 16 residues. V dropped 4 bases and J dropped 1 base, with 16 bases sitting between them.

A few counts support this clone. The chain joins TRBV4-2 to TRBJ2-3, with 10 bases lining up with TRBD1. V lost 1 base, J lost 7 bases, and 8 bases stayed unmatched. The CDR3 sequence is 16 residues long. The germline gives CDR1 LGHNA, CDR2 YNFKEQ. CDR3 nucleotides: TGTGCCAGCAGCCAAGGGGCGGGACAGGGGAAAAATACGCAGTATTTT. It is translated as CASSQGAGQGKNTQYF.

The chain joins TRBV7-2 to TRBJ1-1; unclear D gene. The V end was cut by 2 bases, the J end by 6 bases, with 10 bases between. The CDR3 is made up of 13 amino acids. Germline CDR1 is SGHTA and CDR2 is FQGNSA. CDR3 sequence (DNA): TGTGCCAGCAGCTTAAGGACTGCGCCTGAAGCTTTCTTT. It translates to CASSLRTAPEAFF.

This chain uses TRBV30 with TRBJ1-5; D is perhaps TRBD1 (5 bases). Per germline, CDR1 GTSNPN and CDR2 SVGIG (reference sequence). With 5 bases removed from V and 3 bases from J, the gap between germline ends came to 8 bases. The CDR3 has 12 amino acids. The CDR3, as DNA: TGTGCCTGGGACAGCAACAATCAGCCCCAGCATTTT. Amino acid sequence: CAWDSNNQPQHF. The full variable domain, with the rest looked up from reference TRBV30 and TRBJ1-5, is SQTIHQWPATLVQPVGSPLSLECTVEGTSNPNLYWYRQAAGRGLQLLFYSVGIGQISSEVPQNLSASRPQDRQFILSSKKLLLSDSGFYLCAWDSNNQPQHFGDGTRLSIL.

DNA for the CDR3: TGTGCCAGCGTTGTCGGGCAGGGCGGGAGGAACACCTTC. Its protein is CASVVGQGGRNTF. The chain recombines TRBV2 with TRBJ1-2, with D perhaps matching TRBD1 (5 bases). Germline CDR1 and CDR2: SNHLY and FYNNEI. The CDR3 sequence is 13 residues long. Trimming shortened V by 8 bases and J by 12 bases, and 22 bases separated the two germline ends.

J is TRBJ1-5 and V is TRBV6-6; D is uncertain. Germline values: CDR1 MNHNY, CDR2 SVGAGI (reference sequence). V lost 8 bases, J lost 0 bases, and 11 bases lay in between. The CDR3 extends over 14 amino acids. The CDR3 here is CASRTPLSNQPQHF. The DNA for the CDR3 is TGTGCCAGCCGCACTCCCCTTAGCAATCAGCCCCAGCATTTT.

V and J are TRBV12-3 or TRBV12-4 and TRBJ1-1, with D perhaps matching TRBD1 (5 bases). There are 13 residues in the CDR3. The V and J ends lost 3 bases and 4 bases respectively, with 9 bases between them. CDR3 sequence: CASSFGGGTEAFF. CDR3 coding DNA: TGTGCCAGCAGTTTCGGGGGTGGCACTGAAGCTTTCTTT.

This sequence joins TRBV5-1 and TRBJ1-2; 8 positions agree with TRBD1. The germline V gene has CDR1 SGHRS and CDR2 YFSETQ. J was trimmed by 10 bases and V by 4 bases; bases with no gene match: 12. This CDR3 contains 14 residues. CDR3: CASSAGTGGDPYTF. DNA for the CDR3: TGCGCCAGCAGCGCCGGAACAGGGGGTGATCCCTACACCTTC.

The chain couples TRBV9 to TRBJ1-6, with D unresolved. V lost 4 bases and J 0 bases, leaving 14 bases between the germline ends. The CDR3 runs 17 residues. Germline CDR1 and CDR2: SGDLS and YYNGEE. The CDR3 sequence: CASSPRPGSSYNSPLHF. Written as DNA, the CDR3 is TGTGCCAGCAGCCCGCGGCCCGGAAGCTCCTATAATTCACCCCTCCACTTT.

The CDR3 bases are TGCGCCAGCCGGGACAGGGGGAATTTCGACGGCTACACCTTC. It codes for CASRDRGNFDGYTF. The chain employs TRBV5-1 and TRBJ1-2; 11 bases map to TRBD1. V gave up 7 bases and J gave up 8 bases; unmatched junction bases: 10. Germline CDR1 SGHRS, CDR2 YFSETQ. The CDR3 covers 14 residues.

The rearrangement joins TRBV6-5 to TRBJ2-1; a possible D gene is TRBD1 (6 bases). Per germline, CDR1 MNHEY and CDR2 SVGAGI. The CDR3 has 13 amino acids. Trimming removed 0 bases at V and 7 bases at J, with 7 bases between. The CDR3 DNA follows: TGTGCCAGCAGTTACTCTACAGGGAATGAGCAGTTCTTC. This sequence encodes CASSYSTGNEQFF.

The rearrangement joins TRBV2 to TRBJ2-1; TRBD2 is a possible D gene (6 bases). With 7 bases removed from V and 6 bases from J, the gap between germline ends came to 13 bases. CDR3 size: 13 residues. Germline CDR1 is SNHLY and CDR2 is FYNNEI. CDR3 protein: CASKLARSNEQFF. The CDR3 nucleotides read TGTGCCAGCAAACTAGCCCGCAGCAATGAGCAGTTCTTC.

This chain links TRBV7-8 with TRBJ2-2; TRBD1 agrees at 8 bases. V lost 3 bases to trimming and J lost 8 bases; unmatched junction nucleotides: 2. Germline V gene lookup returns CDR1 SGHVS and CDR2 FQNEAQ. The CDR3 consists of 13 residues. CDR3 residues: CASSLDRDGELFF. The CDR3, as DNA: TGTGCCAGCAGCTTGGACAGGGATGGGGAGCTGTTTTTT.

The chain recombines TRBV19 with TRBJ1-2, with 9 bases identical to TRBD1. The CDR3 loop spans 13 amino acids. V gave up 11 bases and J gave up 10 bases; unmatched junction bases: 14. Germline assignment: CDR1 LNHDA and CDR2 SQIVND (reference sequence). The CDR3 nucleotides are TGTGCCGCCAAAACGGGACAGGGACCTAACTACACCTTC. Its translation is CAAKTGQGPNYTF.

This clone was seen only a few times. In DNA, the CDR3 is TGTGCCAGCAGCCAAGAAGGGACAGGAAGGAATACTGAAGCTTTCTTT. The encoded protein is CASSQEGTGRNTEAFF. The rearrangement links TRBV3-1 (or the pseudogene TRBV3-2) to TRBJ1-1; 8 nucleotides line up with TRBD1. From germline, CDR1 is LGHDT and CDR2 YNNKEL (reference sequence). This CDR3 has 16 amino acids. The V and J ends lost 0 bases and 5 bases, in that order; junction bases with no gene match: 8.

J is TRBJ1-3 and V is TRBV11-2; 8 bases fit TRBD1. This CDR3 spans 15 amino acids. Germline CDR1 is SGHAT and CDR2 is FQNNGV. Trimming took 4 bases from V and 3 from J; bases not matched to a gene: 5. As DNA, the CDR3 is TGTGCCAGCAGCTCGATGACAGGGGTTGGAAACACCATATATTTT. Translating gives CASSSMTGVGNTIYF.

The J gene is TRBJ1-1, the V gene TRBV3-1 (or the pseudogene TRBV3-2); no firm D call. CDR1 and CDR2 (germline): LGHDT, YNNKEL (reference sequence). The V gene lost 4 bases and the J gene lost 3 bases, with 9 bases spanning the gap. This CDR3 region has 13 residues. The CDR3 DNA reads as TGTGCCAGCAGCCCCGGGAGTGACACTGAAGCTTTCTTT. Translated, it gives CASSPGSDTEAFF.

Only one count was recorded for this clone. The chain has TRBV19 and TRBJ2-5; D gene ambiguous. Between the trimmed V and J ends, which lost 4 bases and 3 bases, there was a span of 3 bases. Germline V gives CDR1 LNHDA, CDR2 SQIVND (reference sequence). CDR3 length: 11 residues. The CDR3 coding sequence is TGTGCCAGTAGTACCAAAGAGACCCAGTACTTC. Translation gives CASSTKETQYF.